This T cell receptor beta chain was identified during a study of T cells in Graves' hyperthyroidism and ophthalmopathy. The wider study: Any treatment followed the collection of peripheral blood at initial diagnosis.

The TCR beta CDR3 regions underwent amplification using RNA transcripts as the source. When the TCR CDR3 underwent first-round RT-PCR, the HTBI primer set was used. In TCRdb, the multiplex PCR reads were re-called with MiXCR into one record per CDR3 protein. This sample has some 600,000 distinct CDR3 sequences, with 11% to 15% found just once. This clonotype was counted between two and nine times. No antigen is known for it. Findings of the study overall: Ophthalmopathy, as predicted by the model, came a median about six months after the prediction.

The CDR3 length is 12 residues. The germline gives CDR1 LNHDA, CDR2 SQIVND (reference sequence). The V gene lost 10 bases and the J gene lost 4 bases, with 13 bases spanning the gap. The blood was taken when hyperthyroidism was first diagnosed, before any ophthalmopathy symptoms showed up. The TCR comes from a young woman with Graves' hyperthyroidism that later progressed to Graves' ophthalmopathy. The gene calls are TRBV19 and TRBJ1-2; TRBD1 might be the D (5 bases). The sequencing sample was made of blood. CDR3 coding DNA: TGTGCCACCCTGGGGGGGGGCTATGGCTACACCTTC. Translation gives CATLGGGYGYTF.